This note documents a single TCR beta chain sequence. The sample originates from a study of T cell responses to AZD1222 COVID-19 vaccine. In the study overall: Whether given at about 4 or about 12 weeks, second doses were pooled.

Using immunoSEQ multiplex PCR, the repertoire was profiled, and TCRdb retains in-frame clones only, with some absent. The table includes 140,000 to 150,000 clones, 92% detected once. The TCR sequence derives from an adult in good health. Here the sequenced sample was peripheral blood, taken on day 0 of AZD1222 vaccination.

CDR3 nucleotides: TGTGCCAGCAGCCCCGGGCTAGTCCTCGACGAGCAGTACTTC. Its translation is CASSPGLVLDEQYF. This chain connects TRBV6-5 to TRBJ2-7; D is undetermined. Germline V gives CDR1 MNHEY, CDR2 SVGAGI. This CDR3 region has 14 residues. Trimming pared 6 bases from V and 5 bases from J, leaving 17 bases between.